This T cell receptor (beta chain) was retrieved from a study of blood T cell repertoires in COVID-19. Study summary: COVID-19 samples collected from the United States, Italy and Spain covered acute and convalescent phases. The cDNA or gDNA used as material had been derived from T cells, B-cell-depleted T cells, or PBMCs.

This CDR3 is built from 16 residues. Trimming removed 0 bases from V and 6 bases from J; junction bases left unmatched: 8. Germline V gene data show CDR1 as SGHRS and CDR2 as YFSETQ. Authors' analysis steps: How many nucleated cells were present was estimated from reference gene primer amplification. Sequencing was performed with immunoSEQ multiplex PCR; in TCRdb, only in-frame clones are kept and a portion is missing. Clonal size and the V and J genes are those of that table, whereas D and trimming came from the DNA. This table has about 82,000 clones, 80% appearing once. This TCR derives from a woman in her thirties or forties with active or convalescent COVID-19. Sequenced sample: peripheral blood. V gene TRBV5-1 combines with J gene TRBJ2-3; 9 bases match TRBD2. This CDR3 is CASSLGNSGREDTQYF. The CDR3 DNA is TGCGCCAGCAGCTTGGGGAATAGCGGGAGAGAGGATACGCAGTATTTT.